This T cell receptor beta chain was profiled in a study of T cells in localized non-small cell lung cancer. Sequencing used immunoSEQ multiplex PCR; TCRdb keeps in-frame clones, though not all of them. The table records 50,000 to 75,000 clones, approximately 90% of them present only once. Per the germline V gene, CDR1 is SGHRS and CDR2 is YFSETQ. This CDR3 comprises 20 residues. The trim removed 3 bases at V and 5 bases at J, leaving 17 bases unmatched. To note about this clone: Antigen specificity is unknown.

Whole-study results and caveats: The study found T cell clonality highest in uninvolved adjacent lung, above tumor.

The sequence was collected from a man aged 40-75 years with stage I squamous cell lung carcinoma. The sequencing used peripheral blood, collected before any cancer treatment. V gene TRBV5-1 combines with J gene TRBJ2-3; 14 nucleotides align to TRBD2. DNA of the CDR3: TGCGCCAGCAGCTCACCGGGACTAGCGGGAGAGAGGACATCAGGAGATACGCAGTATTTT. Protein sequence: CASSSPGLAGERTSGDTQYF.